This T cell receptor beta chain was identified in a study of blood T cell repertoires in COVID-19. Overall study: T cells, B-cell-depleted T cells, or PBMCs supplied cDNA or gDNA.

With 2 bases clipped from V and 1 base from J, the junction kept 5 bases outside the gene matches. Germline V gene sequence: CDR1 MNHEY, CDR2 SVGAGI. The CDR3 is 16 amino acids. Source study methods: Cell counts per sample came from amplifying reference gene primers. Method: immunoSEQ multiplex PCR; TCRdb's copy keeps in-frame clones and lacks some. V and J calls and clone size follow that table, whereas D and trimming were derived from the DNA. The sample records tens of thousands of clones, about four fifths being singletons. Sample: peripheral blood. The J gene is TRBJ2-3, the V gene TRBV6-5; 8 nucleotides line up with TRBD1. This sequence originates from a human donor in a cohort sampled during active COVID-19. The CDR3 spells CASSYAGGFGTDTQYF. Written as DNA, the CDR3 is TGTGCCAGCAGTTACGCAGGGGGCTTTGGCACAGATACGCAGTATTTT.